This TCR beta chain was found in a study of chemoradiotherapy in HPV16-positive cancers. The V gene lost 1 base and the J gene lost 6 bases, with 9 bases spanning the gap. Germline V gene lookup returns CDR1 SEHNR and CDR2 FQNEAQ (reference sequence). CDR3 length: 13 residues. Points on this clone: Antigen specificity is unknown.

Clones were sequenced by immunoSEQ multiplex PCR, and TCRdb holds only the in-frame ones, with some missing. Of approximately 32,000 clones in the sample, about four fifths were seen once. General study points: During treatment, candidate HPV-specific clones and E7-related motifs expanded in tumor. Functional assays defining HPV-specific T cells used only a couple of HPV16-positive patients.

The starting material was blood, obtained from a patient who underwent chemoradiotherapy. The receptor's source is a human donor with HPV-associated anogenital cancer. The chain carries TRBV7-9 and TRBJ1-2; D is perhaps TRBD1 (5 bases). The CDR3 region is CASSLGAGNGYTF. The CDR3 DNA sequence: TGTGCCAGCAGCTTAGGGGCAGGGAATGGCTACACCTTC. The full variable domain, rest sourced from reference TRBV7-9 and TRBJ1-2, is DTGVSQNPRHKITKRGQNVTFRCDPISEHNRLYWYRQTLGQGPEFLTYFQNEAQLEKSRLLSDRFSAERPKGSFSTLEIQRTEQGDSAMYLCASSLGAGNGYTFGSGTRLTVV.